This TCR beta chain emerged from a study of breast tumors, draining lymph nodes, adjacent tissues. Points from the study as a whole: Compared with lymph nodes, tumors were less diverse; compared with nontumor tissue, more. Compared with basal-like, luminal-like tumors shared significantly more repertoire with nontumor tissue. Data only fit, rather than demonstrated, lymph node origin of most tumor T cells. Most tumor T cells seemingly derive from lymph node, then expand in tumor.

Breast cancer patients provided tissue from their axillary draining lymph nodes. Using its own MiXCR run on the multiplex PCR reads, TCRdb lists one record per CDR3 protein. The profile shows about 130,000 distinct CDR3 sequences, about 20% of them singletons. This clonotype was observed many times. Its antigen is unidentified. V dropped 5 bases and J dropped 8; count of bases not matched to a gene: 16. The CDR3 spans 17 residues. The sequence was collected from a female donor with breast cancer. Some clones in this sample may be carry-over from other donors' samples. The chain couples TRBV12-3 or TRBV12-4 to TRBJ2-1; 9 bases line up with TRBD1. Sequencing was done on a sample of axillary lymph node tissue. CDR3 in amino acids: CASSAGQGLEGAHEQFF. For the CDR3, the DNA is TGTGCCAGCAGTGCTGGACAGGGGTTAGAAGGGGCCCATGAGCAGTTCTTC.